These 30 T cell receptor beta chains were all obtained from the same sample, sequenced in a study of CD4 T cells in relation to SARS-CoV-2 and coronaviruses. Assay used: immunoSEQ multiplex PCR; TCRdb lists only in-frame clones, some missing. The data hold more than 20,000 clones, with 60% to 80% observed a single time. For these receptors, no antigen is known. Before the COVID-19 pandemic, during about 2010-2019, CD4+ T cells were taken from unexposed donors. After ten to eleven days of culture, CD4+ T cells were isolated. The sequenced sample was CD4+ T cells from PBMCs, cultured in vitro. The source of these receptors is a human donor in good health.

This clone was recorded once. The chain uses TRBV2 and TRBJ1-6; D not certain. CDR3 length: 13 residues. V gave up 10 bases and J gave up 4 bases, with 11 bases separating them. Per the germline V gene, CDR1 is SNHLY and CDR2 is FYNNEI. Here the CDR3 reads CANGPEYNSPLHF. CDR3 coding DNA: TGTGCCAACGGCCCAGAGTATAATTCACCCCTCCACTTT.

The chain is built from TRBV14 and TRBJ2-7; no clear D. Germline CDR1 and CDR2: SGHDN and FVKESK. This CDR3 is built from 14 residues. V gave up 1 base and J gave up 5 bases, with 12 bases separating them. In DNA, the CDR3 is TGTGCCAGCAGCCAAGGTTCCAGGAGCCACGAGCAGTACTTC. Translated, it gives CASSQGSRSHEQYF.

The chain carries TRBV5-6 and TRBJ2-3, with no clear D. Germline V gene sequence: CDR1 SGHDT, CDR2 YYEEEE. With 4 bases removed from V and 0 bases from J, the gap between germline ends came to 12 bases. The CDR3 runs 15 residues. The CDR3 region is CASSPPWNSTDTQYF. In DNA, the CDR3 is TGTGCCAGCAGCCCGCCCTGGAATAGCACAGATACGCAGTATTTT.

The V and J genes are TRBV28 and TRBJ2-1, with 8 bases fitting TRBD2. The CDR3 consists of 15 residues. The germline CDR1 and CDR2 sequences are MDHEN and SYDVKM. V trimming: 2 bases; J trimming: 1 base; junction bases outside the gene matches: 1. The CDR3 DNA follows: TGTGCCAGCAGTTTAGGACTAGCATCCTACAATGAGCAGTTCTTC. Translated, it gives CASSLGLASYNEQFF.

The V and J genes are TRBV18 and TRBJ2-5; D might be TRBD1 (6 bases). This CDR3 is 16 amino acids long. Germline V gene lookup returns CDR1 KGHSH and CDR2 LQKENI. V was cut by 3 bases and J by 0 bases, with 14 bases left in between. In nucleotides, the CDR3 is TGTGCCAGCTCACCCAAATTACGGACAGACCAAGAGACCCAGTACTTC. Its protein is CASSPKLRTDQETQYF.

The chain joins TRBV30 to TRBJ2-7, with 13 nucleotides matching TRBD2. The CDR3 totals 14 residues. Trimming cost V 7 bases and J 5 bases; bases outside gene matches: 8. Per the germline V gene, CDR1 is GTSNPN and CDR2 is SVGIG (reference sequence). The CDR3 nucleotides read TGTGCCTTCAGTCGACTAGCGGGGGGTAACGAGCAGTACTTC. It is translated as CAFSRLAGGNEQYF.

This clone has a single count. The V gene is TRBV30, the J gene TRBJ2-2; TRBD1 is a possible D gene (6 bases). This CDR3 spans 15 amino acids. V lost 1 base and J 2 bases, leaving 11 bases between the germline ends. Per the germline V gene, CDR1 is GTSNPN and CDR2 is SVGIG (reference sequence). The CDR3 DNA is TGTGCCTGGAGTGACGGGACACCTAACACCGGGGAGCTGTTTTTT. Amino acid sequence: CAWSDGTPNTGELFF.

V usage is TRBV12-3 or TRBV12-4 and J usage is TRBJ2-7, with a possible D match to TRBD2 (6 bases). Trimming stripped 2 bases from V and 6 bases from J, with 8 bases between. CDR3 length: 12 residues. CDR3 in DNA: TGTGCCAGCAGTTTATGGGGAGGCGAGCAGTACTTC. Translated, it gives CASSLWGGEQYF.

This clone showed up just a few times. V and J are TRBV10-1 and TRBJ1-5; D gene uncertain. The CDR3 length is 13 residues. V was pared by 3 bases and J by 5 bases, with 8 bases between. The germline CDR1 and CDR2 sequences are WNHNN and SYGVQD (reference sequence). DNA for the CDR3: TGCGCCAGCAGTGATGGGTGGGATCAGCCCCAGCATTTT. It yields the protein CASSDGWDQPQHF.

The chain uses TRBV6-6 and TRBJ1-3; D is ambiguous. Germline V gene lookup returns CDR1 MNHNY and CDR2 SVGAGI (reference sequence). The CDR3 runs to 15 residues. The V and J ends lost 2 bases and 0 bases respectively, with 8 bases between them. This CDR3 is CASSYQISSGNTIYF. CDR3 nucleotide sequence: TGTGCCAGCAGTTACCAAATCTCCTCTGGAAACACCATATATTTT.

The chain links TRBV28 to TRBJ2-5, with D hard to call. This CDR3 region has 12 residues. Trimming removed 6 bases from V and 7 bases from J, with 12 bases in between. CDR1 is MDHEN and CDR2 is SYDVKM in the germline V gene. CDR3 nucleotide sequence: TGTGCCAGCAGAATTCCCCTCGGGACCCAGTACTTC. It yields the protein CASRIPLGTQYF.

This clone was recorded only once. This chain links TRBV7-3 with TRBJ2-7, with D possibly being TRBD2 (6 bases). V lost 5 bases and J lost 4, with 18 bases in between. CDR1 and CDR2 from the germline V gene are SGHTA and FQGTGA. The CDR3 has 15 residues. The CDR3 coding sequence is TGTGCCAGCAGCCCCGGGGCTAGCGACGGGTACGAGCAGTACTTC. It codes for CASSPGASDGYEQYF.

Here the CDR3 reads CAWSLGTKTDTQYF. In DNA, the CDR3 is TGTGCCTGGAGTCTCGGGACAAAAACTGATACGCAGTATTTT. The chain employs TRBV30 and TRBJ2-3, with D maybe TRBD1 (6 bases). Germline lookup yields CDR1 GTSNPN and CDR2 SVGIG (reference sequence). CDR3 length: 14 amino acids. V shed 2 bases and J shed 6 bases, with 15 bases lying between them.

This chain uses TRBV9 with TRBJ1-2, with D perhaps matching TRBD1 (6 bases). The CDR3 extends over 13 amino acids. V lost 2 bases and J 5 bases, leaving 10 bases between the germline ends. Germline loops: CDR1 SGDLS, CDR2 YYNGEE. CDR3 sequence reads: CASSVDSLYGYTF. The CDR3 nucleotides read TGTGCCAGCAGCGTGGACAGTTTATATGGCTACACCTTC.

The chain couples TRBV3-1 (or the pseudogene TRBV3-2) to TRBJ1-6; D possibly corresponds to TRBD1 (5 bases). Trimming removed 1 base at V and 7 bases at J, with 11 bases between. The CDR3 is made up of 15 amino acids. Germline V gene lookup returns CDR1 LGHDT and CDR2 YNNKEL (reference sequence). DNA of the CDR3: TGTGCCAGCAGCCAAGGTCAAAGGGACAATTCACCCCTCCACTTT. Its translation is CASSQGQRDNSPLHF.

The sample holds a few counts of this clone. The J gene is TRBJ1-6, the V gene TRBV3-1 (or the pseudogene TRBV3-2); tentatively, D is TRBD1 (6 bases). Trimming removed 0 bases from V and 9 bases from J, with 12 bases in between. CDR3 length equals 15 residues. Germline values: CDR1 LGHDT, CDR2 YNNKEL (reference sequence). DNA of the CDR3: TGTGCCAGCAGCCAAGATACAGGGCGAATTTCACCCCTCCACTTT. It specifies CASSQDTGRISPLHF.

The chain couples TRBV12-3 or TRBV12-4 to TRBJ1-2, with unresolved D. Trimming cost V 1 base and J 2 bases, with 5 bases left between them. The CDR3 runs 13 residues. The CDR3 coding sequence is TGTGCCAGCAGTTTAGACGGGAACTATGGCTACACCTTC. Translation gives CASSLDGNYGYTF.

The CDR3 DNA is TGTGCCAGCAGCGTAGAATGGAGGGGCACTGAAGCTTTCTTT. Translating it yields CASSVEWRGTEAFF. This rearrangement joins TRBV9 to TRBJ1-1; the D gene is possibly TRBD1 (5 bases). The V and J ends lost 0 bases and 4 bases respectively, with 10 bases between them. CDR1 is SGDLS, CDR2 YYNGEE, per germline. The CDR3 consists of 14 residues. The full variable domain, its missing parts supplied by reference TRBV9 and TRBJ1-1, is DSGVTQTPKHLITATGQRVTLRCSPRSGDLSVYWYQQSLDQGLQFLIQYYNGEERAKGNILERFSAQQFPDLHSELNLSSLELGDSALYFCASSVEWRGTEAFFGQGTRLTVV.

This sequence joins TRBV7-2 and TRBJ1-2; unclear D gene. Germline CDR1 and CDR2: SGHTA and FQGNSA. This CDR3 contains 13 residues. Deletions cut 0 bases from V and 8 bases from J, with 10 bases between. CDR3 sequence: CASSLARERGYTF. The CDR3, as DNA: TGTGCCAGCAGCTTAGCAAGGGAAAGGGGCTACACCTTC.

The genes are TRBV3-1 (or the pseudogene TRBV3-2) and TRBJ1-5; perhaps TRBD1 as D (5 bases). The CDR3 is 12 amino acids. Germline CDR1 reads LGHDT; CDR2 reads YNNKEL (reference sequence). V lost 2 bases and J 6 bases, leaving 5 bases between the germline ends. The CDR3 spells CASSQQGQPQHF. The CDR3 DNA sequence: TGTGCCAGCAGCCAACAGGGTCAGCCCCAGCATTTT.

This clone showed up just a few times. The gene calls are TRBV5-4 and TRBJ2-3; D possibly corresponds to TRBD2 (8 bases). The germline V gene has CDR1 SGHNT and CDR2 YYREEE (reference sequence). This CDR3 is built from 16 residues. Trimming took 5 bases from V and 3 from J, leaving 19 bases between them. DNA of the CDR3: TGTGCCAGCAGGTCACAGGGGACTAGACGAACAGATACGCAGTATTTT. Residues: CASRSQGTRRTDTQYF.

In its sample, this clone was seen a few times. The V call is TRBV29-1, the J call TRBJ2-1; no clear D gene. This CDR3 comprises 11 residues. Deletions cut 7 bases from V and 8 bases from J, with 12 bases between. Germline V gives CDR1 SQVTM, CDR2 ANQGSEA. CDR3 sequence: CSGVGFHEQFF. DNA for the CDR3: TGCAGCGGAGTAGGATTTCATGAGCAGTTCTTC.

This clone was picked up a small number of times. The rearrangement uses TRBV5-1 and TRBJ2-7; the D gene is possibly TRBD2 (5 bases). CDR1 and CDR2 (germline): SGHRS, YFSETQ. CDR3 length: 12 amino acids. The V end lost 2 bases, the J end lost 7 bases, and 10 bases lay between the germline ends. The CDR3 nucleotides are TGCGCCAGCAGCTTCGATGAGGGAGAGCAGTACTTC. The encoded protein is CASSFDEGEQYF.

The rearrangement uses TRBV5-8 and TRBJ2-1; 7 bases match TRBD2. The CDR3 is 14 residues long. Germline V gene lookup returns CDR1 SGHTS and CDR2 YDEGEE. V dropped 2 bases and J dropped 4; count of bases not matched to a gene: 3. CDR3 DNA sequence: TGTGCCAGCAGCTTAGGGGAGGGATACAATGAGCAGTTCTTC. Translating it yields CASSLGEGYNEQFF.

This clone was counted a few times. V and J are TRBV3-1 (or the pseudogene TRBV3-2) and TRBJ1-3; TRBD1 is a possible D gene (5 bases). V lost 4 bases and J 2 bases, leaving 15 bases between the germline ends. CDR1 and CDR2 (germline): LGHDT, YNNKEL (reference sequence). There are 16 residues in the CDR3. The CDR3 reads CASSRRTGRAGNTIYF. DNA for the CDR3: TGTGCCAGCAGCCGGCGGACGGGCAGGGCTGGAAACACCATATATTTT.

The V call is TRBV6-5, the J call TRBJ2-5, with TRBD1 matching 9 bases. Germline CDR1 reads MNHEY; CDR2 reads SVGAGI. The CDR3 has 14 residues. The V gene end was trimmed by 6 bases and the J gene end by 2 bases; junction bases not matched to a gene: 4. The CDR3 bases are TGTGCCAGCAGCCCCGGACAGGGGCAAGAGACCCAGTACTTC. Translation gives CASSPGQGQETQYF.

The chain recombines TRBV5-4 with TRBJ2-5; 8 bases fit TRBD2. The V gene's germline CDR1 is SGHNT and CDR2 YYREEE (reference sequence). The V and J ends lost 9 bases and 2 bases, in that order; junction bases with no gene match: 12. CDR3 length: 15 residues. The CDR3 loop reads CATFGRASGQETQYF. DNA of the CDR3: TGTGCCACATTTGGACGGGCTAGCGGGCAAGAGACCCAGTACTTC.

The rearrangement joins TRBV7-3 to TRBJ2-3; D gene ambiguous. Germline CDR1 is SGHTA and CDR2 is FQGTGA. Trimming removed 4 bases at V and 0 bases at J, with 5 bases between. This CDR3 has 13 residues. The CDR3 protein is CASSWVSTDTQYF. The DNA for the CDR3 is TGTGCCAGCAGCTGGGTTAGCACAGATACGCAGTATTTT.

This clone was seen a few times. One end of the junction varies from germline; a read error may be responsible. The chain is built from TRBV18 and TRBJ2-7; 13 bases align to TRBD2. CDR1 and CDR2 (germline): KGHSH, LQKENI. The CDR3 covers 14 residues. The CDR3, as DNA: TGTGCCAGCTCACACACTAGCGGGAGGGAAGGACCCAACTTC. This sequence encodes CASSHTSGREGPNF.

The rearrangement uses TRBV7-9 and TRBJ2-7, with D possibly being TRBD1 (5 bases). This CDR3 is built from 15 residues. Trimming removed 4 bases at V and 6 bases at J, with 19 bases between. CDR1 is SEHNR, CDR2 FQNEAQ, per germline (reference sequence). The CDR3 DNA is TGTGCCAGCAGCTCCCTTTCTTTAGGGGCCTCCGAGCAGTACTTC. Protein product: CASSSLSLGASEQYF.